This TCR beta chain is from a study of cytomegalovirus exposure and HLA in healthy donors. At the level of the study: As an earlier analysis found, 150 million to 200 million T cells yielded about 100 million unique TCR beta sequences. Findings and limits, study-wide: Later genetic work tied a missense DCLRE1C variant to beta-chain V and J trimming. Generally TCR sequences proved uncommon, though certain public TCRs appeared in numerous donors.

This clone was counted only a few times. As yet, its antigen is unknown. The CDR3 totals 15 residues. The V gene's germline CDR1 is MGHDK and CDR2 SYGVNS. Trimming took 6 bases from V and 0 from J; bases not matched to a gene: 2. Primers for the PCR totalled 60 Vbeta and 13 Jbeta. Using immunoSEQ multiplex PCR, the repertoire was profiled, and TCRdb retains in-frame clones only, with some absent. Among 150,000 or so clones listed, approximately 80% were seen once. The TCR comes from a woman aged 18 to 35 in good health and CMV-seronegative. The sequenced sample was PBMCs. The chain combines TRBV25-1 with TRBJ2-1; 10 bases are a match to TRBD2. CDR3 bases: TGTGCCAGCAGAACTAGCGGGAACTCCTACAATGAGCAGTTCTTC. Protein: CASRTSGNSYNEQFF.